This entry concerns a single T cell receptor (beta chain). Germline assignment: CDR1 MNHNS and CDR2 SASEGT. The CDR3 has 17 residues. Unmatched junction bases numbered 6, after V lost 2 bases and J lost 2 bases. These data come from a study of blood T cell repertoires in COVID-19. Whole-study context: Researchers got acute and convalescent COVID-19 samples from the United States, Italy and Spain. The cDNA or gDNA used as material had been derived from T cells, B-cell-depleted T cells, or PBMCs.

The Seattle patients, enrolled during active infection, were followed longitudinally. Per the original methods: Estimation of nucleated cell counts relied on the amplification of reference gene primers. TCRdb keeps only in-frame clones here, not all; method: immunoSEQ multiplex PCR. V and J calls and clone size follow that table, whereas D and trimming were derived from the DNA. The sample consists of more than 200,000 clones, approximately 86% of them appearing once. This chain links TRBV6-1 with TRBJ1-5, with 10 bases identical to TRBD1. The specimen was peripheral blood. The sequence was obtained from a woman aged 60 to 75 with COVID-19, enrolled during active disease. The CDR3 region has the DNA TGTGCCAGCAGTGAAAGGACAGGGGGAAGGGGCAATCAGCCCCAGCATTTT. This codes for CASSERTGGRGNQPQHF.